The entry below describes one T cell receptor beta chain. Assay used: immunoSEQ multiplex PCR; TCRdb lists only in-frame clones, some missing. The sample records some 82,000 clones, 85% to 95% being singletons. The data originate from a study of technical replicates of blood from a handful of donors. CDR3 length: 14 amino acids. CDR1 and CDR2 from the germline V gene are SGHNT and YYREEE (reference sequence). Trimming removed 5 bases at V and 15 bases at J, with 24 bases between. The sample taken for sequencing was T cells isolated from PBMCs. This receptor was taken from a human donor in good health. V usage is TRBV5-4 and J usage is TRBJ2-4; possibly TRBD2 for D (6 bases). The CDR3 nucleotides read TGTGCCAGCAGTCAGGGCGGGGCACATATAGTATTGTACTTC. This codes for CASSQGGAHIVLYF.